Presented here are 2 T cell receptor beta chains from one specimen sequenced in a study of blood T cells in healthy people across ages. The second PCR ran about 6 to 12 cycles with a sample-barcoded 5' primer and J-beta primers. TCRdb re-called the 5' RACE reads through MiXCR, storing one row per CDR3 protein. Of 1.5 million to 2 million distinct CDR3 sequences listed, around half are singletons. Input material: blood. These receptor sequences come from a middle-aged woman in good health.

This clonotype came up a few times. The chain has TRBV12-3 or TRBV12-4 and TRBJ2-6; 10 bases match TRBD1. The CDR3 covers 22 residues. V trimming: 6 bases; J trimming: 0 bases; junction bases outside the gene matches: 20. The CDR3 coding sequence is TGTGCCAGCAGCAAGCGGATTCCGGGACAGGGGACCGTGGCCTCTGGGGCCAACGTCCTGACTTTC. Its translation: CASSKRIPGQGTVASGANVLTF.

The CDR3 DNA reads as TGTGCCAGCAGCTTAATTTTTCCTAGCGGGGGCCAAGAGACCCAGTACTTC. This translates into CASSLIFPSGGQETQYF. This chain links TRBV7-8 with TRBJ2-5; the match to TRBD2 covers 10 bases. CDR1 is SGHVS and CDR2 is FQNEAQ in the germline V gene. V gave up 2 bases and J gave up 1 base; unmatched junction bases: 7. The CDR3 has 17 amino acids.